This TCR beta chain was captured in a study of beta chain features in type 1 diabetes. The study's findings and limits: Within the patient group, naive, central memory and Treg TCRB repertoires appeared more similar to each other than within healthy donors. Still unanswered here is whether HLA type influences TCRB rearrangement.

CDR3 length: 15 amino acids. V lost 4 bases and J 4 bases, leaving 14 bases between the germline ends. The germline V gene encodes CDR1 SGHNT and CDR2 YYREEE (reference sequence). In total, each donor contributed a single heparinised blood draw that averaged around 100 mL. This clone was seen only a few times. Antigen: not known. Reverse transcription of all isolated RNA meant that expressed TCRB transcripts were sequenced. Sequencing was performed with immunoSEQ multiplex PCR; in TCRdb, only in-frame clones are kept and a portion is missing. The sample lists 310,000 or so clones, roughly 8% occurring once.

The chain uses TRBV5-4 and TRBJ2-2; no clear D. This receptor was obtained from a woman aged 18-29 years in good health. Sequenced input: central memory CD4+ T cells from blood. The CDR3 loop reads CASSRETQVTGELFF. The CDR3 DNA is TGTGCCAGCAGCCGAGAAACCCAGGTCACCGGGGAGCTGTTTTTT.